This TCR beta chain was observed in a study of OX40 agonist ivuxolimab in advanced cancers. Study in general: Cohort: 65% to 90% men, mean age approximately 60, aged about 23 to 80. Three patients showed partial responses: one hepatocellular carcinoma and two cutaneous melanoma cases.

The table lists this clone with a count of one. The method was immunoSEQ multiplex PCR; TCRdb's version includes in-frame clones alone and lacks a portion of them. The table shows approximately 69,000 clones, with approximately 94% occurring only once. V shed 5 bases and J shed 0 bases, with 7 bases lying between them. The CDR3 extends over 13 amino acids. Germline V gene lookup returns CDR1 MNHEY and CDR2 SMNVEV (reference sequence). Autoimmune disease history or systemic immunosuppression disqualified patients. The chain uses TRBV27 and TRBJ1-1; unclear D gene. The specimen comprised CD4+ or CD8+ T cells sorted from blood, sampled in a trial of the OX40 agonist ivuxolimab. The sequence derives from an adult with an advanced solid tumor such as melanoma, head and neck, liver or kidney cancer. The CDR3 DNA reads TGTGCCAGCAGTCCCAGTATGAACACTGAAGCTTTCTTT. Amino acid sequence: CASSPSMNTEAFF.